A selection of T cell receptor beta chains follows, all from one sample in a study of response to subunit inactivated influenza vaccine. TCRdb reprocessed the RT-PCR reads via MiXCR and lists one record per CDR3 protein. The sample records about 190,000 distinct CDR3 sequences, around an eighth being singletons. The sample was CD8+ T cells sorted from PBMCs, taken more than 4 days after vaccination. The receptors originated from a man between 45 and 60 years old who received an inactivated influenza vaccine. CDR3s include the opening cysteine and the closing phenylalanine or tryptophan. The order of the fields is CDR3 DNA, CDR3 protein, V gene, D gene, clone size, J gene. A D gene is named only where the DNA matches it firmly. Expanded clones get a size class; other rows say once, few or many, or leave the size out.

DNA: TGTGCCACCGTTGACTCTGGAAACACCATATATTTT; CDR3: CATVDSGNTIYF; V: TRBV7-9; D: -; size: -; J: TRBJ1-3
DNA: TGTGCCACCGGAGGTGGGCTGCACTATGGCTACACCTTC; CDR3: CATGGGLHYGYTF; V: TRBV7-9; D: -; size: few; J: TRBJ1-2
DNA: TGTGCCAGCAGCACACCCGGTGGTTCCCTCCACTTT; CDR3: CASSTPGGSLHF; V: TRBV7-3; D: -; size: -; J: TRBJ1-6
DNA: TGTGCCAGCAGCTTAATTTCGGGGGTCCAACTTGAAGCTTTCTTT; CDR3: CASSLISGVQLEAFF; V: TRBV7-9; D: -; size: many; J: TRBJ1-1
DNA: TGCGCCAGCAGCCAAGAACTAGCGGGAGCTCCCACCTACGAGCAGTACTTC; CDR3: CASSQELAGAPTYEQYF; V: TRBV4-3; D: TRBD2; size: many; J: TRBJ2-7
DNA: TGTGCCAGCAGCGAGACTAGCGGGAGTTTTACAGATACGCAGTATTTT; CDR3: CASSETSGSFTDTQYF; V: TRBV9; D: TRBD2; size: -; J: TRBJ2-3
DNA: TGCGCCAGCAGCCAAGATTGGCGTACCGGGGAGCTGTTTTTT; CDR3: CASSQDWRTGELFF; V: TRBV4-1; D: -; size: -; J: TRBJ2-2
DNA: TGTGCCAGCAGTTACCTAGGACAGTATCAGCCCCAGCATTTT; CDR3: CASSYLGQYQPQHF; V: TRBV6-5; D: -; size: many; J: TRBJ1-5
DNA: TGTGCCAGCAGTTACTCCACAGCAGTCTCCTACGAGCAGTACTTC; CDR3: CASSYSTAVSYEQYF; V: TRBV6-5; D: -; size: -; J: TRBJ2-7
DNA: TGTGCCAGCAGCCCCTGGATGGACGGGTCCTACGAGCAGTACTTC; CDR3: CASSPWMDGSYEQYF; V: TRBV14; D: -; size: few; J: TRBJ2-7
DNA: TGTGCCAGCAGTCGACGGGGGGAGGCCTACGAGCAGTACTTC; CDR3: CASSRRGEAYEQYF; V: TRBV6-2/TRBV6-3; D: TRBD2; size: many; J: TRBJ2-7
DNA: TGCGCCAGCAGCCAGGGACATTATAATTCACCCCTCCACTTT; CDR3: CASSQGHYNSPLHF; V: TRBV4-1; D: -; size: many; J: TRBJ1-6
DNA: TGCAGTGCTCCCTTGAACTACGAGCAGTACTTC; CDR3: CSAPLNYEQYF; V: TRBV20-1; D: -; size: -; J: TRBJ2-7
DNA: TGTGCCAGCAGACAGGGGGCCGGGGAGCTGTTTTTT; CDR3: CASRQGAGELFF; V: TRBV27; D: TRBD1; size: many; J: TRBJ2-2
DNA: TGCGCCAGCAGCTTGGGGACAGGGGGCCAACAGCCCCAGCATTTT; CDR3: CASSLGTGGQQPQHF; V: TRBV5-1; D: TRBD1; size: -; J: TRBJ1-5
DNA: TGTGCCAGCAGCCGGGGACTAGCCGCCTACGAGCAGTACTTC; CDR3: CASSRGLAAYEQYF; V: TRBV7-9; D: TRBD2; size: few; J: TRBJ2-7
DNA: TGCAGCGTCACCGGGACTAGCGGCAATGAGCAGTTCTTC; CDR3: CSVTGTSGNEQFF; V: TRBV29-1; D: TRBD2; size: -; J: TRBJ2-1
DNA: TGCGCCAGCAGGCAAGCGGGTCAAGAGACCCAGTACTTC; CDR3: CASRQAGQETQYF; V: TRBV4-3; D: -; size: -; J: TRBJ2-5
DNA: TGTGCCAGCAGTTTTTACAGAGAGGATCAGCCCCAGCATTTT; CDR3: CASSFYREDQPQHF; V: TRBV28; D: -; size: -; J: TRBJ1-5
DNA: TGTGCCAGCAGCTTAGACCTGGGGGGACAGGGAAATAGCTATGGCTACACCTTC; CDR3: CASSLDLGGQGNSYGYTF; V: TRBV11-1; D: TRBD1; size: -; J: TRBJ1-2
DNA: TGTGCCAGCAGTTTAGAGGGCAGGCAAGAGACCCAGTACTTC; CDR3: CASSLEGRQETQYF; V: TRBV12-3/TRBV12-4; D: -; size: -; J: TRBJ2-5
DNA: TGCGCCAGCAGCCAAGATCCCTCGGGCACAGATACGCAGTATTTT; CDR3: CASSQDPSGTDTQYF; V: TRBV4-1; D: -; size: -; J: TRBJ2-3
DNA: TGCGCCAGCAGCCTCAGGGGCCCTCCTAACACTGAAGCTTTCTTT; CDR3: CASSLRGPPNTEAFF; V: TRBV4-1; D: -; size: few; J: TRBJ1-1